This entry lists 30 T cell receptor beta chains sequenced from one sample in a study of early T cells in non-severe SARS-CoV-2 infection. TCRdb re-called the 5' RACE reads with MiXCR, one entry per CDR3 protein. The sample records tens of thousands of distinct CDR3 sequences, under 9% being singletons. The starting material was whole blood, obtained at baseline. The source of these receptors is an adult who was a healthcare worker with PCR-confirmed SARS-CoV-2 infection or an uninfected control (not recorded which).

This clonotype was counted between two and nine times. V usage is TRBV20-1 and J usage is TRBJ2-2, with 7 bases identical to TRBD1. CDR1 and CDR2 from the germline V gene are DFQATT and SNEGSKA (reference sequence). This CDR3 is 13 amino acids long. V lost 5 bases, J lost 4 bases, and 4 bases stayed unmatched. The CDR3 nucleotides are TGCAGTGCTGGGCCAGGGGGCACCGGGGAGCTGTTTTTT. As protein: CSAGPGGTGELFF.

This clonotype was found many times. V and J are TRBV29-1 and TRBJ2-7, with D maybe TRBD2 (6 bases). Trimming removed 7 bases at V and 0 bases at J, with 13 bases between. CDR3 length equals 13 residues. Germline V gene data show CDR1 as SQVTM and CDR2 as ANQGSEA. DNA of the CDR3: TGCAGCGGCGCAGGAGGGAACTCCTACGAGCAGTACTTC. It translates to CSGAGGNSYEQYF.

In DNA form, the CDR3 reads TGTGCCAGCGGCGATGGGGGCCACAGGGGGAATGAGCAGTTCTTC. This sequence encodes CASGDGGHRGNEQFF. The gene calls are TRBV6-1 and TRBJ2-1; 8 bases are shared with TRBD1. V shed 8 bases and J 7 bases; nucleotides not matched to a gene: 13. CDR3 size: 15 residues. Germline CDR1 is MNHNS and CDR2 is SASEGT.

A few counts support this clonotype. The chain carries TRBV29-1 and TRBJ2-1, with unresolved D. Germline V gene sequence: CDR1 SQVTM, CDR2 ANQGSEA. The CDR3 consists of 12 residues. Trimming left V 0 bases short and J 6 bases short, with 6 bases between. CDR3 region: CSVEDSPNEQFF. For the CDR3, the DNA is TGCAGCGTTGAAGACAGTCCCAATGAGCAGTTCTTC.

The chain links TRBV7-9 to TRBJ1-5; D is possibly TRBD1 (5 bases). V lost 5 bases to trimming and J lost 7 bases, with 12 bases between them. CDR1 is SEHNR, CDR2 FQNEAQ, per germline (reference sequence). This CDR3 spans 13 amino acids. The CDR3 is CASSRDGRQPQHF. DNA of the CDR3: TGTGCCAGCAGCAGGGACGGGAGACAGCCCCAGCATTTT.

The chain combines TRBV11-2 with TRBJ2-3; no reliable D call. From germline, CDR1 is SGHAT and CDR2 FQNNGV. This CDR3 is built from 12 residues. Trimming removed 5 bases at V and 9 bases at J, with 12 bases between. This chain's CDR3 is CASSPQGPTQYF. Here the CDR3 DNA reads TGTGCCAGCAGCCCACAAGGACCCACGCAGTATTTT.

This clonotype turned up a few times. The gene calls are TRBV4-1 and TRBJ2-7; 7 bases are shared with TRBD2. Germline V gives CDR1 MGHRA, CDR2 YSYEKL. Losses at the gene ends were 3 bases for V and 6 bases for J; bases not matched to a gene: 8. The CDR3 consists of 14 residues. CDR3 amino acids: CASSQTPGGSEQYF. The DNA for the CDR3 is TGCGCCAGCAGCCAGACCCCCGGGGGGTCCGAGCAGTACTTC.

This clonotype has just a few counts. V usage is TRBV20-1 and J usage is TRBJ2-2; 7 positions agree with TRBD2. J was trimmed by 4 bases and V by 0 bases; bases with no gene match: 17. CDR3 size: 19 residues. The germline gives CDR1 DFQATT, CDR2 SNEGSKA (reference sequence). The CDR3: CSARDSGALARGFTGELFF. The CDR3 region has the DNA TGCAGTGCTAGAGATTCCGGGGCACTAGCGAGGGGATTCACCGGGGAGCTGTTTTTT.

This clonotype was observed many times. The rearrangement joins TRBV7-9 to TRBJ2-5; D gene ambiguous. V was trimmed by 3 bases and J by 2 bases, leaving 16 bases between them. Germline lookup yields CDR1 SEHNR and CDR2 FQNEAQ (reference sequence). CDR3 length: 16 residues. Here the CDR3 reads CASSFFSGVGQETQYF. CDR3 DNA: TGTGCCAGCAGCTTCTTCTCCGGAGTAGGGCAAGAGACCCAGTACTTC. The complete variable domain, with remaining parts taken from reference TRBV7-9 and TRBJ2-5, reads DTGVSQNPRHKITKRGQNVTFRCDPISEHNRLYWYRQTLGQGPEFLTYFQNEAQLEKSRLLSDRFSAERPKGSFSTLEIQRTEQGDSAMYLCASSFFSGVGQETQYFGPGTRLLVL.

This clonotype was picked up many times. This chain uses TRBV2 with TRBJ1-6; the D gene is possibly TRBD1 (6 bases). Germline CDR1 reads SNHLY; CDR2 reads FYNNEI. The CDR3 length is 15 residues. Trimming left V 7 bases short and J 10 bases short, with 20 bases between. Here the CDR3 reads CASTQQGGFSSPLHF. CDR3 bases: TGTGCCAGCACCCAACAGGGAGGCTTCTCCTCACCCCTCCACTTT.

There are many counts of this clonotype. The CDR3 DNA follows: TGTGCCAGCACCACCAGGGTCCGGGAGACCCAGTACTTC. Translating gives CASTTRVRETQYF. This chain joins TRBV21-1 and TRBJ2-5; TRBD1, the table's D call, was not compared with the DNA. TRBV21-1 constitutes a pseudogene. CDR3 length equals 13 residues.

CDR3 in DNA: TGTGCCAGCACCCGACAGGGGGGAGGCTCTGAAGCTTTCTTT. Translated, it gives CASTRQGGGSEAFF. The chain employs TRBV12-3 or TRBV12-4 and TRBJ1-1, with TRBD1 identical over 9 bases. The J segment lost 6 bases and the V segment lost 7 bases, leaving 9 bases of the junction unmatched. This CDR3 has 14 residues.

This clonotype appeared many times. The CDR3 reads CASRAAGIETGELFF. The CDR3 DNA is TGTGCCAGCAGGGCTGCGGGAATCGAAACCGGGGAGCTGTTTTTT. This chain joins TRBV28 and TRBJ2-2, with D possibly being TRBD2 (6 bases). Germline V gene data show CDR1 as MDHEN and CDR2 as SYDVKM. Between the trimmed V and J ends, which lost 6 bases and 5 bases, there was a span of 16 bases. The CDR3 is 15 residues long.

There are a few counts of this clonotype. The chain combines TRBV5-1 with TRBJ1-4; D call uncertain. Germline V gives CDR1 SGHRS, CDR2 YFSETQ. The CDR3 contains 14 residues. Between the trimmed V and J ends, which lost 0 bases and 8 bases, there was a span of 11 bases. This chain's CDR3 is CASSLGRTEEKLFF. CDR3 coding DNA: TGCGCCAGCAGCTTGGGCAGAACAGAAGAAAAACTGTTTTTT.

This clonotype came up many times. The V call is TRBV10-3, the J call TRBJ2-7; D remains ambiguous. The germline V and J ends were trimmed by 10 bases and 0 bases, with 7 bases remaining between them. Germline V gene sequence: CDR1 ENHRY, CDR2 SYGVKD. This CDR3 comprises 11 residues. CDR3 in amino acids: CATKDSYEQYF. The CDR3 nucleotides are TGTGCCACTAAAGACTCCTACGAGCAGTACTTC.

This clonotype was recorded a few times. CDR3 sequence (DNA): TGCGCCAGCAGCCGCGGAGCTGGACAGGGGTACGAGCAGTACTTC. Its translation is CASSRGAGQGYEQYF. The chain is built from TRBV4-1 and TRBJ2-7; 9 nucleotides align to TRBD1. There are 15 residues in the CDR3. Unmatched junction bases numbered 8, after V lost 4 bases and J lost 4 bases. CDR1 and CDR2 (germline): MGHRA, YSYEKL.

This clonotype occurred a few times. CDR3 sequence: CASSGIGEGTDTQYF. In nucleotides, the CDR3 is TGCGCCAGCAGTGGTATCGGCGAGGGCACAGATACGCAGTATTTT. V and J are TRBV10-1 and TRBJ2-3; D call uncertain. The germline CDR1 and CDR2 sequences are WNHNN and SYGVQD (reference sequence). This CDR3 is 15 amino acids long. V was trimmed by 4 bases and J by 1 base, leaving 12 bases between them.

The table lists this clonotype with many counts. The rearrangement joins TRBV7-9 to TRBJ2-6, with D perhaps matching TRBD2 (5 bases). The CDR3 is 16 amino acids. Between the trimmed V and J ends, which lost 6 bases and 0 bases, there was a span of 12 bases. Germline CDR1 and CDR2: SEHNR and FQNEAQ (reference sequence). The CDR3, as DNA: TGTGCCAGCAGAATCTCCCGGGGCTCTGGGGCCAACGTCCTGACTTTC. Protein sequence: CASRISRGSGANVLTF.

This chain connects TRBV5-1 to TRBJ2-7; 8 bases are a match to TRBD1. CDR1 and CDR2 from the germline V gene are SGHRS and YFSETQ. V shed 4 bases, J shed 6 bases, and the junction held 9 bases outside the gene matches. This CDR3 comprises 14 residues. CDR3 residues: CASSLKTGVFEQYF. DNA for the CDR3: TGCGCCAGCAGCCTAAAGACAGGGGTTTTCGAGCAGTACTTC.

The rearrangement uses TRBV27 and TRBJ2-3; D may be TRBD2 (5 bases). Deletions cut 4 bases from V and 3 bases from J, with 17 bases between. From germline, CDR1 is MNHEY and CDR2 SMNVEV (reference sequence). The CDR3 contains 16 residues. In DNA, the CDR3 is TGTGCCAGCAGTTCCTTGGAGTTAAGCGGAACAGATACGCAGTATTTT. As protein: CASSSLELSGTDTQYF.

The CDR3 DNA reads TGCGCCAGCAGCTTGGTTAGGGGCCCGGACGGGGGTTCACCCCTCCACTTT. It codes for CASSLVRGPDGGSPLHF. The chain combines TRBV5-1 with TRBJ1-6; D may be TRBD1 (5 bases). CDR1 is SGHRS and CDR2 is YFSETQ in the germline V gene. Deletions cut 0 bases from V and 9 bases from J, with 19 bases between. This CDR3 region has 17 residues. Full variable domain (missing parts from reference TRBV5-1 and TRBJ1-6): KAGVTQTPRYLIKTRGQQVTLSCSPISGHRSVSWYQQTPGQGLQFLFEYFSETQRNKGNFPGRFSGRQFSNSRSEMNVSTLELGDSALYLCASSLVRGPDGGSPLHFGNGTRLTVT.

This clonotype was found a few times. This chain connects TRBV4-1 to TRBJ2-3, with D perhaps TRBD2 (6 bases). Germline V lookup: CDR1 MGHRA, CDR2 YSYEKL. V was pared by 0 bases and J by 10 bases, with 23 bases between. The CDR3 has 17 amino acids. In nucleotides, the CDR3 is TGCGCCAGCAGCCAAGACCCGCCGAGGTCGGGAGTTAATGCGCAGTATTTT. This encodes CASSQDPPRSGVNAQYF.

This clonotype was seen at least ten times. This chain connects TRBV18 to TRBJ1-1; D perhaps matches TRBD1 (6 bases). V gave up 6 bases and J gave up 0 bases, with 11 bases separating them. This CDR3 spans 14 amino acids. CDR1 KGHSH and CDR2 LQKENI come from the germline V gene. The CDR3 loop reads CASSPGHLNTEAFF. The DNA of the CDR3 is TGTGCCAGCTCCCCGGGACACCTGAACACTGAAGCTTTCTTT.

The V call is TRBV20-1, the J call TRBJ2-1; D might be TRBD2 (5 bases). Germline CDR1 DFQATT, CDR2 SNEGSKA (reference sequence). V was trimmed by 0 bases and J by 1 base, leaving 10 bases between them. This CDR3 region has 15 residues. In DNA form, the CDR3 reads TGCAGTGCTAGAGATAAGTGGGAGTCCTACAATGAGCAGTTCTTC. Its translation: CSARDKWESYNEQFF.

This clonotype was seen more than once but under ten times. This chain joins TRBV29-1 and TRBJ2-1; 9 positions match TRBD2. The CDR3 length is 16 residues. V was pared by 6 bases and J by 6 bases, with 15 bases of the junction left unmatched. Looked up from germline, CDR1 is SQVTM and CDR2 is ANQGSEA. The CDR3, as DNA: TGCAGCGTAGAAAACGGACTAGCGCCGAGGGCCAATGAGCAGTTCTTC. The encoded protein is CSVENGLAPRANEQFF.

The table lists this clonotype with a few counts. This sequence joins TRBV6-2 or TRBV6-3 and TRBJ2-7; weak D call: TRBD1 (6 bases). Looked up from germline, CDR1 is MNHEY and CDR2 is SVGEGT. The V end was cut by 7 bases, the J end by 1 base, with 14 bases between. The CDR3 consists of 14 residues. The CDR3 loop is CASTQGHPSYEQYF. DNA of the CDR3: TGTGCCAGCACCCAGGGACATCCATCCTACGAGCAGTACTTC.

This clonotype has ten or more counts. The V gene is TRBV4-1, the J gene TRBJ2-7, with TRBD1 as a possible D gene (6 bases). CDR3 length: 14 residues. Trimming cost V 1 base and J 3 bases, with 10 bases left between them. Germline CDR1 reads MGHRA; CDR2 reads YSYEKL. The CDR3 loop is CASSQGQDFYEQYF. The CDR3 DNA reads TGCGCCAGCAGCCAAGGACAGGACTTCTACGAGCAGTACTTC.

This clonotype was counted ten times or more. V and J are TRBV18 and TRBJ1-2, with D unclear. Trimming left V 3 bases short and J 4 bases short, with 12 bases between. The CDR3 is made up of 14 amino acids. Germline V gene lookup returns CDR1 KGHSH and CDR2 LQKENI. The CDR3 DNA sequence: TGTGCCAGCTCACCCGAGACCGGTAGCTATGGCTACACCTTC. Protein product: CASSPETGSYGYTF.

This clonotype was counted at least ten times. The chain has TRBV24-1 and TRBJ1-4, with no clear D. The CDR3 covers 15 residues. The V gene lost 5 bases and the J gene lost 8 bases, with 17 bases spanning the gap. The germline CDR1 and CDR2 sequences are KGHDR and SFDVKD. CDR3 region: CATSGFYGRSEKLFF. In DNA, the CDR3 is TGTGCCACCAGTGGCTTCTACGGACGGAGCGAAAAACTGTTTTTT.

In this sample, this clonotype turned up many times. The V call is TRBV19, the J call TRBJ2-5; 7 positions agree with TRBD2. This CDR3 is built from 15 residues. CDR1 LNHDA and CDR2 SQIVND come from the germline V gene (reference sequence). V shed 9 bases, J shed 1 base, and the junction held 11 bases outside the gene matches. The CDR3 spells CASSDPPSGQETQYF. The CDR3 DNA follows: TGTGCCAGCAGCGACCCCCCTAGCGGCCAAGAGACCCAGTACTTC.